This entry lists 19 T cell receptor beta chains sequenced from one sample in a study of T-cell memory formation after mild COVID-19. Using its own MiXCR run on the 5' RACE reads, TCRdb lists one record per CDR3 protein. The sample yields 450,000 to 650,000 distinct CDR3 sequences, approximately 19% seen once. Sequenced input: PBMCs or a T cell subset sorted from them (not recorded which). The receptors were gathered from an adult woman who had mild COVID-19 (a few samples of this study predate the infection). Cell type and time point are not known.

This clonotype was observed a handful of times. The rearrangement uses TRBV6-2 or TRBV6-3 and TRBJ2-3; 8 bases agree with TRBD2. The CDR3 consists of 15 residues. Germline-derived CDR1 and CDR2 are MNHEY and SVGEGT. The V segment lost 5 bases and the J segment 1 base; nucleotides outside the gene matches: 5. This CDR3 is CASSPGRGRTDTQYF. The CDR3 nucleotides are TGTGCCAGCAGTCCCGGGAGGGGACGCACAGATACGCAGTATTTT.

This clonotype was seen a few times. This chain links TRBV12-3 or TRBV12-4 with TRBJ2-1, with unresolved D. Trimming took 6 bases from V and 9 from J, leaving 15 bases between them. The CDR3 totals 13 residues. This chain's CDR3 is CASSPPPRSEQFF. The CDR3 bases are TGTGCCAGCAGCCCACCCCCTCGTTCTGAGCAGTTCTTC.

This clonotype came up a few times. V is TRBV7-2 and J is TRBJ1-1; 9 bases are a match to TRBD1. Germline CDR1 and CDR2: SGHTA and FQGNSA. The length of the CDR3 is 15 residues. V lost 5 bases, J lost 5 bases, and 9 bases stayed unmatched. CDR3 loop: CASSKGQGWVTEAFF. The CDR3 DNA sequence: TGTGCCAGCAGCAAGGGACAGGGATGGGTTACTGAAGCTTTCTTT.

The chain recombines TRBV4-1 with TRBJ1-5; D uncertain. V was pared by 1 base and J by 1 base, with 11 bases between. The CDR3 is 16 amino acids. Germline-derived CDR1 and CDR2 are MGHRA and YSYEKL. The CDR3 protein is CASSQVVGKSNQPQHF. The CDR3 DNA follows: TGCGCCAGCAGCCAAGTAGTGGGGAAGAGCAATCAGCCCCAGCATTTT.

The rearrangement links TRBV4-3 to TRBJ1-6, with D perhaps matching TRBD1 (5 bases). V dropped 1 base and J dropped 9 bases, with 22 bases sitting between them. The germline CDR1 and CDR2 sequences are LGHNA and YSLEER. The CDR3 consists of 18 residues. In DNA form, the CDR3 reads TGCGCCAGCAGCCAAGGGGATATGGGACTCACATTTGGTTCACCCCTCCACTTT. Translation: CASSQGDMGLTFGSPLHF.

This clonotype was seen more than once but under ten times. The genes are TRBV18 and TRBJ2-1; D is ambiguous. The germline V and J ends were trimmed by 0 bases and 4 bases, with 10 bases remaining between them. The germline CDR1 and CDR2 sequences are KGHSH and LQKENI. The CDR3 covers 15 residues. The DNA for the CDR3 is TGTGCCAGCTCACCACCGCTAGGGCGGTACAATGAGCAGTTCTTC. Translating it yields CASSPPLGRYNEQFF.

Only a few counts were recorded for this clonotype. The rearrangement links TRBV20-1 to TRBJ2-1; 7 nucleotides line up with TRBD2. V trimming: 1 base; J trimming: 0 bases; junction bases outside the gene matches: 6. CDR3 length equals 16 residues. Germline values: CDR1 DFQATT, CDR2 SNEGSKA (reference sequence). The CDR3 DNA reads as TGCAGTGCTAGAGCTGGCCGGACTAGCTCCTACAATGAGCAGTTCTTC. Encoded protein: CSARAGRTSSYNEQFF.

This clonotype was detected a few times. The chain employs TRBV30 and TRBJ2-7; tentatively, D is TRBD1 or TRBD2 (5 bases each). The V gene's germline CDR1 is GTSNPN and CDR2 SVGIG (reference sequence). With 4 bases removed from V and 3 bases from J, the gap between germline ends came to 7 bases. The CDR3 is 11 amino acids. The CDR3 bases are TGTGCCTGGACAGGGAGCTACGAGCAGTACTTC. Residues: CAWTGSYEQYF.

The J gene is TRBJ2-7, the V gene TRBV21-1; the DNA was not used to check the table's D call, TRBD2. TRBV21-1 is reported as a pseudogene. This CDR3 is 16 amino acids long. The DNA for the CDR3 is TGTGCCAGCAGCAAAGAAAGGGCAGGGAGCTCCTACGAGCAGTACTTC. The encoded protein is CASSKERAGSSYEQYF.

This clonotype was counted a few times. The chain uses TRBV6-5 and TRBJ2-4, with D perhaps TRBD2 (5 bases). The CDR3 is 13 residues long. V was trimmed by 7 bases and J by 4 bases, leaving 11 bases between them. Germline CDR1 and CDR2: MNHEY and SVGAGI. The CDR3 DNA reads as TGTGCCAGCACCAACACTAGGAAAAACATTCAGTACTTC. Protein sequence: CASTNTRKNIQYF.

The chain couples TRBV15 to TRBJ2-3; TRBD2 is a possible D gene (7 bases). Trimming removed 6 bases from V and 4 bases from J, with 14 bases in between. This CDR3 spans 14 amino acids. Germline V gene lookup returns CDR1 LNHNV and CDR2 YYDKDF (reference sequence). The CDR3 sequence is CATRREGEADTQYF. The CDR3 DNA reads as TGTGCCACCAGGAGGGAGGGGGAGGCAGATACGCAGTATTTT. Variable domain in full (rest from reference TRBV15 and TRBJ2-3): DAMVIQNPRYQVTQFGKPVTLSCSQTLNHNVMYWYQQKSSQAPKLLFHYYDKDFNNEADTPDNFQSRRPNTSFCFLDIRSPGLGDTAMYLCATRREGEADTQYFGPGTRLTVL.

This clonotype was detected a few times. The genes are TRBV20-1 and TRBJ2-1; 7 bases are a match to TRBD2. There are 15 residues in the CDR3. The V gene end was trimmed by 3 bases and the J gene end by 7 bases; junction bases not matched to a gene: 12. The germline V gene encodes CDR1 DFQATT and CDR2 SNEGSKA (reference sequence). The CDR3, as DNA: TGCAGTGCTAGGGCTGCTGGGGGGGGACTGAATGAGCAGTTCTTC. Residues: CSARAAGGGLNEQFF.

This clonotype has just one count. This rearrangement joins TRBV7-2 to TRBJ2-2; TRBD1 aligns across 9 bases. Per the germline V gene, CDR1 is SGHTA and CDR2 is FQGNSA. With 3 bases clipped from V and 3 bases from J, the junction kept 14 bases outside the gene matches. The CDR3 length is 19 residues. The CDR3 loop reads CASSFFLPGDRAYTGELFF. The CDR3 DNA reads TGTGCCAGCAGCTTCTTCCTTCCGGGGGACAGGGCGTACACCGGGGAGCTGTTTTTT.

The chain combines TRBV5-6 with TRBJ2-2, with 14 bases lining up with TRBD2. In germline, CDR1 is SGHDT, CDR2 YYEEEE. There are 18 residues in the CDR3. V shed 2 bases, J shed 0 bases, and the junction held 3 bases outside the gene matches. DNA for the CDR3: TGTGCCAGCAGCTTCCGGACTAGCGGGAGGTCGAACACCGGGGAGCTGTTTTTT. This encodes CASSFRTSGRSNTGELFF.

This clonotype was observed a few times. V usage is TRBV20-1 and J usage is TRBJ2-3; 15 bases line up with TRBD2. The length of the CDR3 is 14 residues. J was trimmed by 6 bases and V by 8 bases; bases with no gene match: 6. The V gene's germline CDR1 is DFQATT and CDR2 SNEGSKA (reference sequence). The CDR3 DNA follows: TGCAGTATGTGGACTAGCGGGGGGGCGGATACGCAGTATTTT. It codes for CSMWTSGGADTQYF.

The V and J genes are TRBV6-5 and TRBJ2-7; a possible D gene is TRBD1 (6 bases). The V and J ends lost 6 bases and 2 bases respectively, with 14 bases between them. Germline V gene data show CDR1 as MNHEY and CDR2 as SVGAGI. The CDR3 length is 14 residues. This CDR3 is CASRKQGVAYEQYF. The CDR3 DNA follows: TGTGCCAGCAGGAAACAGGGTGTTGCCTACGAGCAGTACTTC.

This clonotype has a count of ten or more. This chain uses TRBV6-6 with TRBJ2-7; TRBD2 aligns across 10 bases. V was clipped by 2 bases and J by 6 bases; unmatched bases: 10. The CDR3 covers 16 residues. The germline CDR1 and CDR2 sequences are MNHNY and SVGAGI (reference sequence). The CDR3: CASSYLSSGSLGEQYF. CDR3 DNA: TGTGCCAGCAGTTACCTTTCTAGCGGGAGTCTCGGCGAGCAGTACTTC.

The CDR3 reads CASSLGAGTFETQYF. The CDR3 region has the DNA TGTGCCAGCAGCTTGGGTGCCGGGACATTCGAGACCCAGTACTTC. V gene TRBV5-5 combines with J gene TRBJ2-5, with a weak D call TRBD1 (6 bases). There are 15 residues in the CDR3. Germline assignment: CDR1 SGHKS and CDR2 YYEKEE (reference sequence). The V end was cut by 0 bases, the J end by 5 bases, with 14 bases between.

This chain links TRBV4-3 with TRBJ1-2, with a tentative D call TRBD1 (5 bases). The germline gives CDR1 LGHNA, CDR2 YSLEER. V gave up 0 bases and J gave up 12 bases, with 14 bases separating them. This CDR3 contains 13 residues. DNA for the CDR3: TGCGCCAGCAGCCAAGATAGGGGTCAAGGGAACACCTTC. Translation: CASSQDRGQGNTF.